This passage covers 21 T cell receptor beta chains from one sample sequenced in a study of T-cell reconstitution after alpha-beta-depleted transplantation in children. The library targeted TCRbeta and was prepared with unique molecular identifiers. TCRdb re-called the PCR reads through MiXCR, storing one row per CDR3 protein. The sample has around 60,000 distinct CDR3 sequences; approximately 46% are singletons. The sample in question was PBMCs, mostly from graft donor cells, obtained 360 days after TCRalphabeta/CD19-depleted stem cell transplant. Source of these receptors: a male patient aged 10 to 17 who had a stem cell transplant for acute lymphoblastic leukemia, so the T cells may come from the graft donor.

This clonotype was found a few times. The genes are TRBV19 and TRBJ2-1; unclear D gene. The V gene's germline CDR1 is LNHDA and CDR2 SQIVND (reference sequence). The V gene lost 3 bases and the J gene lost 5 bases, with 8 bases spanning the gap. This CDR3 region has 13 residues. CDR3 DNA: TGTGCCAGTAGTATGGGCGGAGACAATGAGCAGTTCTTC. It translates to CASSMGGDNEQFF.

This clonotype was counted between two and nine times. The chain recombines TRBV28 with TRBJ2-2; 7 bases agree with TRBD1. Per germline, CDR1 MDHEN and CDR2 SYDVKM. The CDR3 covers 16 residues. DNA of the CDR3: TGTGCTGGCGGACTGACAGGGCTTGTGAACACCGGGGAGCTGTTTTTT. Protein product: CAGGLTGLVNTGELFF.

The DNA of the CDR3 is TGTGCCAGCTTTGAAGCGGGAGAGAATGAGCAGTTCTTC. Amino acid sequence: CASFEAGENEQFF. The chain joins TRBV2 to TRBJ2-1; 8 bases align to TRBD2. This CDR3 comprises 13 residues. Losses at the gene ends were 8 bases for V and 7 bases for J; bases not matched to a gene: 7. Germline loops: CDR1 SNHLY, CDR2 FYNNEI.

The genes are TRBV7-9 and TRBJ1-2; D is possibly TRBD1 (5 bases). CDR3 size: 16 residues. Germline V gene sequence: CDR1 SEHNR, CDR2 FQNEAQ (reference sequence). The ends were cut back, 5 bases at V and 2 bases at J, with 18 bases in the middle. The CDR3 is CASSPNRPTVNYGYTF. In DNA, the CDR3 is TGTGCCAGCAGCCCCAACCGCCCGACAGTCAACTATGGCTACACCTTC. Together with reference TRBV7-9 and TRBJ1-2, the CDR3 gives the full variable domain: DTGVSQNPRHKITKRGQNVTFRCDPISEHNRLYWYRQTLGQGPEFLTYFQNEAQLEKSRLLSDRFSAERPKGSFSTLEIQRTEQGDSAMYLCASSPNRPTVNYGYTFGSGTRLTVV.

This clonotype has ten or more counts. V usage is TRBV4-3 and J usage is TRBJ2-3, with D maybe TRBD2 (6 bases). The V gene lost 6 bases and the J gene lost 0 bases, with 13 bases spanning the gap. CDR1 is LGHNA, CDR2 YSLEER, per germline. CDR3 length: 15 residues. As DNA, the CDR3 is TGCGCCAGCAGACTGGGGACTTCTAGCACAGATACGCAGTATTTT. Amino acids: CASRLGTSSTDTQYF.

This chain joins TRBV6-5 and TRBJ2-1, with D uncertain. Between the trimmed V and J ends, which lost 0 bases and 9 bases, there was a span of 12 bases. Germline V gene sequence: CDR1 MNHEY, CDR2 SVGAGI. The CDR3 consists of 14 residues. CDR3 region: CASSYSIGYGEQFF. The CDR3 DNA follows: TGTGCCAGCAGTTACTCGATTGGCTATGGTGAGCAGTTCTTC.

This chain connects TRBV27 to TRBJ2-1, with 8 bases that match TRBD1. Trimming cost V 5 bases and J 7 bases; bases outside gene matches: 10. Looked up from germline, CDR1 is MNHEY and CDR2 is SMNVEV (reference sequence). The CDR3 consists of 15 residues. The CDR3: CASSQDREVRNEQFF. In DNA, the CDR3 is TGTGCCAGCAGTCAGGACAGGGAGGTGAGGAATGAGCAGTTCTTC.

V usage is TRBV28 and J usage is TRBJ1-5; D not resolved. V was clipped by 3 bases and J by 0 bases, with 6 bases between them. The CDR3 totals 14 residues. Per the germline V gene, CDR1 is MDHEN and CDR2 is SYDVKM. CDR3 protein: CASSFPYSNQPQHF. The CDR3 DNA sequence: TGTGCCAGCAGTTTTCCCTATAGCAATCAGCCCCAGCATTTT.

The rearrangement joins TRBV7-3 to TRBJ1-5; D is perhaps TRBD1 (6 bases). V lost 5 bases and J lost 0, with 17 bases in between. Germline V gene lookup returns CDR1 SGHTA and CDR2 FQGTGA. This CDR3 has 17 residues. The CDR3 loop is CASSGRGPKDSNQPQHF. CDR3 in DNA: TGTGCCAGCAGCGGACGGGGGCCCAAGGATAGCAATCAGCCCCAGCATTTT. The entire variable domain, with the rest obtained from reference TRBV7-3 and TRBJ1-5, is as follows: GAGVSQTPSNKVTEKGKYVELRCDPISGHTALYWYRQSLGQGPEFLIYFQGTGAADDSGLPNDRFFAVRPEGSVSTLKIQRTERGDSAVYLCASSGRGPKDSNQPQHFGDGTRLSIL.

The chain uses TRBV7-8 and TRBJ2-5; 7 nucleotides match TRBD1. The junction had 5 bases not matched to a gene; V was cut back by 2 bases and J by 5 bases. CDR3 length: 14 amino acids. In germline, CDR1 is SGHVS, CDR2 FQNEAQ. CDR3 amino acids: CASSLMDRTETQYF. DNA of the CDR3: TGTGCCAGCAGCTTAATGGACAGGACGGAGACCCAGTACTTC. Full variable domain (rest looked up from reference TRBV7-8 and TRBJ2-5): GAGVSQSPRYKVAKRGQDVALRCDPISGHVSLFWYQQALGQGPEFLTYFQNEAQLDKSGLPSDRFFAERPEGSVSTLKIQRTQQEDSAVYLCASSLMDRTETQYFGPGTRLLVL.

The chain recombines TRBV5-6 with TRBJ2-3; weak D call: TRBD1 (6 bases). Deletions cut 4 bases from V and 1 base from J, with 16 bases between. The length of the CDR3 is 16 residues. The V gene's germline CDR1 is SGHDT and CDR2 YYEEEE. This chain's CDR3 is CASSPQGWTGTDTQYF. The CDR3 nucleotides read TGTGCCAGCAGCCCGCAGGGGTGGACCGGCACAGATACGCAGTATTTT.

This clonotype has just a few counts. V and J are TRBV12-3 or TRBV12-4 and TRBJ2-5; TRBD1 matches 7 bases. J was trimmed by 1 base and V by 11 bases; bases with no gene match: 13. The CDR3 sequence is 15 residues long. CDR3 amino acids: CASRQGQSLQETQYF. DNA for the CDR3: TGTGCCTCCCGACAGGGCCAATCACTCCAAGAGACCCAGTACTTC.

J is TRBJ1-4 and V is TRBV7-8; 10 bases are shared with TRBD1. The germline V gene encodes CDR1 SGHVS and CDR2 FQNEAQ. The CDR3 runs to 16 residues. With 5 bases clipped from V and 4 bases from J, the junction kept 7 bases outside the gene matches. The CDR3 sequence: CASSPRQGAYNEKLFF. The CDR3, as DNA: TGTGCCAGCAGCCCACGACAGGGGGCCTATAATGAAAAACTGTTTTTT.

This CDR3 is CSVETMTGRGTDTQYF. CDR3 DNA sequence: TGCAGCGTTGAAACGATGACAGGGCGAGGGACAGATACGCAGTATTTT. The V call is TRBV29-1, the J call TRBJ2-3; TRBD1 matches 7 bases. The germline V gene encodes CDR1 SQVTM and CDR2 ANQGSEA. V trimming: 2 bases; J trimming: 3 bases; junction bases outside the gene matches: 11. The CDR3 is 16 amino acids.

This chain joins TRBV18 and TRBJ2-2, with 8 bases fitting TRBD1. J lost 4 bases, V lost 2 bases, and 3 bases had no gene match. CDR1 and CDR2 (germline): KGHSH, LQKENI. The CDR3 is made up of 15 amino acids. In DNA, the CDR3 is TGTGCCAGCTCACCAACCACAGGGGGCACCGGGGAGCTGTTTTTT. Protein sequence: CASSPTTGGTGELFF.

This chain connects TRBV7-9 to TRBJ1-6; D is unclear. This CDR3 region has 14 residues. V shed 1 base and J shed 9 bases, with 10 bases lying between them. Germline lookup yields CDR1 SEHNR and CDR2 FQNEAQ (reference sequence). The CDR3 coding sequence is TGTGCCAGCAGCTTAGTTGAACGTAGTTCACCCCTCCACTTT. This translates into CASSLVERSSPLHF.

This clonotype is a singleton in its sample. The chain carries TRBV20-1 and TRBJ1-1; D gene unclear. The CDR3 loop spans 9 amino acids. V lost 3 bases and J 13 bases, leaving 9 bases between the germline ends. Germline values: CDR1 DFQATT, CDR2 SNEGSKA (reference sequence). In DNA, the CDR3 is TGCAGTGCTAGTCGACCCGGTTTCTTT. It encodes CSASRPGFF.

This clonotype has only one observation. This chain joins TRBV20-1 and TRBJ2-1; D not resolved. The V and J ends lost 0 bases and 0 bases respectively, with 9 bases between them. The CDR3 is 15 amino acids. Per the germline V gene, CDR1 is DFQATT and CDR2 is SNEGSKA (reference sequence). The CDR3 reads CSAREGSASYNEQFF. CDR3 nucleotide sequence: TGCAGTGCTAGAGAGGGTAGTGCCTCCTACAATGAGCAGTTCTTC.

The chain carries TRBV12-3 or TRBV12-4 and TRBJ2-7; 8 nucleotides agree with TRBD1. This CDR3 is 14 amino acids long. J was trimmed by 6 bases and V by 6 bases; bases with no gene match: 10. CDR3 nucleotide sequence: TGTGCCAGCAGCCCTCATACAGGGGGAGGCGAGCAGTACTTC. Its translation: CASSPHTGGGEQYF.

In its sample, this clonotype was seen a few times. The V call is TRBV12-3 or TRBV12-4, the J call TRBJ1-1, with TRBD1 identical over 7 bases. Trimming took 5 bases from V and 10 from J; bases not matched to a gene: 10. The CDR3 has 13 amino acids. CDR3 in DNA: TGTGCCAGCAGTGAGACAGGGCCCGAGGGAGCTTTCTTT. Its protein is CASSETGPEGAFF.

J is TRBJ2-7 and V is TRBV9; 8 bases are shared with TRBD1. The CDR3 runs to 13 residues. J was trimmed by 6 bases and V by 4 bases; bases with no gene match: 6. CDR1 is SGDLS and CDR2 is YYNGEE in the germline V gene. In DNA form, the CDR3 reads TGTGCCAGCAGCACCGGGACAGGCTTCGAGCAGTACTTC. It specifies CASSTGTGFEQYF. Full variable domain (remainder filled in from reference TRBV9 and TRBJ2-7): DSGVTQTPKHLITATGQRVTLRCSPRSGDLSVYWYQQSLDQGLQFLIQYYNGEERAKGNILERFSAQQFPDLHSELNLSSLELGDSALYFCASSTGTGFEQYFGPGTRLTVT.